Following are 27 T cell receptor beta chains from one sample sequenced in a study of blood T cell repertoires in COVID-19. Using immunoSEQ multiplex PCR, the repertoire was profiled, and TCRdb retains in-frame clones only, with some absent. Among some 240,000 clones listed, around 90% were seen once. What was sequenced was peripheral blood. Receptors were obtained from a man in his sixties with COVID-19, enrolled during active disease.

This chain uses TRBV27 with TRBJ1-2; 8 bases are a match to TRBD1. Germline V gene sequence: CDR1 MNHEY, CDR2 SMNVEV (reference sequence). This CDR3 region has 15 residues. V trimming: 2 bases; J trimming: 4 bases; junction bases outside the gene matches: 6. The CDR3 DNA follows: TGTGCCAGCAGTTTAACTGGACAGGGTGGCTATGGCTACACCTTC. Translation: CASSLTGQGGYGYTF.

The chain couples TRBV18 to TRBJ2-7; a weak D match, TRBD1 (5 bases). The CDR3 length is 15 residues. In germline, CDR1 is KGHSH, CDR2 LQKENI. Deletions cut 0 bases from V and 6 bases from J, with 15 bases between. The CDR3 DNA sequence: TGTGCCAGCTCACCACCCCAGGGAATGAGATCCGAGCAGTACTTC. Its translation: CASSPPQGMRSEQYF.

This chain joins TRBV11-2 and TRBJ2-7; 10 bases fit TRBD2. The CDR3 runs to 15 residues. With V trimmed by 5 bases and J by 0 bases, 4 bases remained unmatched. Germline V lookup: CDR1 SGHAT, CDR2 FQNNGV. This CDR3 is CASSLTSGASYEQYF. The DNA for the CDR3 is TGTGCCAGCAGCCTCACTAGCGGGGCCTCCTACGAGCAGTACTTC. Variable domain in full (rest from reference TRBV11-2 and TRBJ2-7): EAGVAQSPRYKIIEKRQSVAFWCNPISGHATLYWYQQILGQGPKLLIQFQNNGVVDDSQLPKDRFSAERLKGVDSTLKIQPAKLEDSAVYLCASSLTSGASYEQYFGPGTRLTVT.

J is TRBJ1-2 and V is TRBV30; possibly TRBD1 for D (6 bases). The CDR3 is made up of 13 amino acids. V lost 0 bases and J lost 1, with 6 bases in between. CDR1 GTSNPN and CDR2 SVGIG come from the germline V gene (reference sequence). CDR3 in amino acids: CAWSVDSNYGYTF. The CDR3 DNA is TGTGCCTGGAGTGTGGACAGTAACTATGGCTACACCTTC.

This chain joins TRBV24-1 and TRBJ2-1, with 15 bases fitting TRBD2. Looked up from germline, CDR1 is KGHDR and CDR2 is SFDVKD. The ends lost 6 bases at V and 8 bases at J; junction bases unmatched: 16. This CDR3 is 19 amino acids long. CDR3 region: CATSTHQQGGLAGGHEQFF. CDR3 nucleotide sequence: TGTGCCACCAGTACCCATCAACAGGGGGGACTAGCGGGGGGCCATGAGCAGTTCTTC.

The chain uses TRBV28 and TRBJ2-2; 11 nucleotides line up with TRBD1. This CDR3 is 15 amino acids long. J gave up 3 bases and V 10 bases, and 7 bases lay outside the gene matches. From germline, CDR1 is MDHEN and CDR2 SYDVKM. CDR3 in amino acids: CATWTGGLDTGELFF. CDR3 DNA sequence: TGTGCCACCTGGACAGGGGGCTTGGACACCGGGGAGCTGTTTTTT.

CDR3 sequence reads: CASISSRGRGEQYF. CDR3 DNA sequence: TGTGCCAGCATTTCATCCAGGGGACGGGGTGAGCAGTACTTC. This rearrangement joins TRBV6-5 to TRBJ2-7; the D gene is possibly TRBD1 (6 bases). The CDR3 has 14 residues. Trimming left V 7 bases short and J 7 bases short, with 20 bases between. Germline CDR1 and CDR2: MNHEY and SVGAGI.

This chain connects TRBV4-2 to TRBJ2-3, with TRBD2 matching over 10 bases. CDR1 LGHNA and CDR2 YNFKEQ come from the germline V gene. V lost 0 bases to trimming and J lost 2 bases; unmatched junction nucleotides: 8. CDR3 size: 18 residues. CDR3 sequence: CASSQEGGLAGATDTQYF. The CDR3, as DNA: TGTGCCAGCAGCCAAGAGGGAGGTCTAGCGGGGGCCACAGATACGCAGTATTTT.

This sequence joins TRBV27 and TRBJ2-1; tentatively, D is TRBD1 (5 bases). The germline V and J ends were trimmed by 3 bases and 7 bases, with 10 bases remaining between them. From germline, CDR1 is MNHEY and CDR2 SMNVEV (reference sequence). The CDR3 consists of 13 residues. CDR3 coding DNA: TGTGCCAGCAGTTTGCCGCAGGGAAATGAGCAGTTCTTC. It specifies CASSLPQGNEQFF.

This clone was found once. CDR3 nucleotide sequence: TGTGCCAGCAGCGACGGAGGGCGGAGAGAAAAACTGTTTTTT. The encoded protein is CASSDGGRREKLFF. The chain is built from TRBV25-1 and TRBJ1-4; D is unresolved. Trimming left V 6 bases short and J 8 bases short, with 16 bases between. CDR3 length: 14 amino acids. Germline assignment: CDR1 MGHDK and CDR2 SYGVNS. Full variable domain (missing parts from reference TRBV25-1 and TRBJ1-4): EADIYQTPRYLVIGTGKKITLECSQTMGHDKMYWYQQDPGMELHLIHYSYGVNSTEKGDLSSESTVSRIRTEHFPLTLESARPSHTSQYLCASSDGGRREKLFFGSGTQLSVL.

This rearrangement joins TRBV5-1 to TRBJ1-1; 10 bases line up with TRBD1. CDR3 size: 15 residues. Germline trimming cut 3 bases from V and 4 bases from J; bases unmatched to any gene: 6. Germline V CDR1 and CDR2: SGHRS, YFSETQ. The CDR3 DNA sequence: TGCGCCAGCAGCTACGGGACAGGGGAGGGCACTGAAGCTTTCTTT. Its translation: CASSYGTGEGTEAFF.

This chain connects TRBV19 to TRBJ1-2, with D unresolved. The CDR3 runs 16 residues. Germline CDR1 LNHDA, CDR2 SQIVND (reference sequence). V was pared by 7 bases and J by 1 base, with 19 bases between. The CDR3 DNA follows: TGTGCCAGTACCCCGGGGTGGGGAGGAAGTAACTATGGCTACACCTTC. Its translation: CASTPGWGGSNYGYTF.

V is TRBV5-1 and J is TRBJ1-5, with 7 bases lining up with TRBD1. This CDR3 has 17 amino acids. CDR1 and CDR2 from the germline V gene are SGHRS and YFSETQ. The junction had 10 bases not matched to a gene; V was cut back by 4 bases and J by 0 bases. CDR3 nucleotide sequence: TGCGCCAGCAGCCCAGGACAGGTGACGTATAGCAATCAGCCCCAGCATTTT. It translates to CASSPGQVTYSNQPQHF.

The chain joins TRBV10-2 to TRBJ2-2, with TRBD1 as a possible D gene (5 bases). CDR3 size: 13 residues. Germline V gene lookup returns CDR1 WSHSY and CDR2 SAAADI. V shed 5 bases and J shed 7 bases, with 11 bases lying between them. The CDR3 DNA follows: TGCGCCAGCAGTAACAGGATGGACGGGGAGCTGTTTTTT. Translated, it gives CASSNRMDGELFF.

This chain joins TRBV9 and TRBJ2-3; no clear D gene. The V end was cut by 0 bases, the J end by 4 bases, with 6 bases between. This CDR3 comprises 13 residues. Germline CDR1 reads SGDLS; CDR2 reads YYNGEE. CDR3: CASSVDRADTQYF. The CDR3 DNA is TGTGCCAGCAGCGTAGATCGGGCAGATACGCAGTATTTT.

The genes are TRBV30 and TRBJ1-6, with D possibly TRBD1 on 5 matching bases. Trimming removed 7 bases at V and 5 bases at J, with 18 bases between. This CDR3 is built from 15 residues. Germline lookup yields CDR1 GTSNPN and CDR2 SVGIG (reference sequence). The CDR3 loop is CAYTTDGRDNSPLHF. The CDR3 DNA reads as TGTGCCTACACAACCGACGGCAGGGATAATTCACCCCTCCACTTT.

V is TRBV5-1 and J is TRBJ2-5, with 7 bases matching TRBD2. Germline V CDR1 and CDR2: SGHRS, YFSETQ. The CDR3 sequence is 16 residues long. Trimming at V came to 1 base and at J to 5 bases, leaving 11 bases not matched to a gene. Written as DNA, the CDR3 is TGCGCCAGCAGCTTGAGTGGGAGGGCCTTCCGGGAGACCCAGTACTTC. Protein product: CASSLSGRAFRETQYF.

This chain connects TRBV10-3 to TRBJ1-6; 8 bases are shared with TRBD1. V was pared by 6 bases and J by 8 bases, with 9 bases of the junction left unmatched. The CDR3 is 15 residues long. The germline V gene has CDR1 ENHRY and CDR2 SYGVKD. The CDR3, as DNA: TGTGCCATCAGGGCGTCACAGGGGGAATATTCACCCCTCCACTTT. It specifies CAIRASQGEYSPLHF.

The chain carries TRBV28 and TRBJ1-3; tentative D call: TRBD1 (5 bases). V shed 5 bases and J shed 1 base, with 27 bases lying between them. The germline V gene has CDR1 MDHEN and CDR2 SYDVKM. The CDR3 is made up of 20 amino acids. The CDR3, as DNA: TGTGCCAGCAGTCCCGCTACAGGAACCGTTCTCTACCTTTCTGGAAACACCATATATTTT. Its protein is CASSPATGTVLYLSGNTIYF.

CDR3 loop: CASSYDRPDSPLHF. As DNA, the CDR3 is TGTGCCAGCAGTTACGACAGGCCGGATTCACCCCTCCACTTT. This sequence joins TRBV6-5 and TRBJ1-6; a weak D match, TRBD1 (6 bases). The length of the CDR3 is 14 residues. Trimming removed 2 bases from V and 8 bases from J, with 10 bases in between. Germline assignment: CDR1 MNHEY and CDR2 SVGAGI.

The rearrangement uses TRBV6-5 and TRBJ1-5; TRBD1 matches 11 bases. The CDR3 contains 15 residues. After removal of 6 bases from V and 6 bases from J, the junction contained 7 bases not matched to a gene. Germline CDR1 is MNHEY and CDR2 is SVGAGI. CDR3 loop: CASSQDRGRSQPQHF. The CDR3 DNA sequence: TGTGCCAGCAGCCAGGACAGGGGGCGCAGTCAGCCCCAGCATTTT.

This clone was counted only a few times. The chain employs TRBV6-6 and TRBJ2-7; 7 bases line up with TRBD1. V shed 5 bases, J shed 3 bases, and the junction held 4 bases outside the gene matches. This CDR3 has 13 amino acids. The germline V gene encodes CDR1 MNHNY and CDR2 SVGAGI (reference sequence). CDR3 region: CASSKGQRYEQYF. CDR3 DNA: TGTGCCAGCAGTAAGGGACAGCGCTACGAGCAGTACTTC.

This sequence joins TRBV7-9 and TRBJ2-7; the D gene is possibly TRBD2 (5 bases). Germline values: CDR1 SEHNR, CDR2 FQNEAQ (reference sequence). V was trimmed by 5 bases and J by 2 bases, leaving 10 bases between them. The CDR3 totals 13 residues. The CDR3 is CASSPDSTYEQYF. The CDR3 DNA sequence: TGTGCCAGCAGCCCGGACTCCACCTACGAGCAGTACTTC.

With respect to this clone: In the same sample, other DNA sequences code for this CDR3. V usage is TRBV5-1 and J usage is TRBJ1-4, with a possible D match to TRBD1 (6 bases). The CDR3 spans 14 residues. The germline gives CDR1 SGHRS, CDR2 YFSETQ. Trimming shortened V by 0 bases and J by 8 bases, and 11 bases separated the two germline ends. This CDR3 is CASSLGQVEEKLFF. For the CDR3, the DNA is TGCGCCAGCAGCTTGGGACAGGTGGAAGAAAAACTGTTTTTT.

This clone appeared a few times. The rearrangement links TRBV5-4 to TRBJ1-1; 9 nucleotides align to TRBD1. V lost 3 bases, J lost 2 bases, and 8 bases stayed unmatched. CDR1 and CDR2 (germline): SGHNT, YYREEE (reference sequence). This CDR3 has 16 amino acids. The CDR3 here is CASSSDRGVKNTEAFF. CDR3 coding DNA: TGTGCCAGCAGCTCCGACAGGGGGGTAAAAAACACTGAAGCTTTCTTT.

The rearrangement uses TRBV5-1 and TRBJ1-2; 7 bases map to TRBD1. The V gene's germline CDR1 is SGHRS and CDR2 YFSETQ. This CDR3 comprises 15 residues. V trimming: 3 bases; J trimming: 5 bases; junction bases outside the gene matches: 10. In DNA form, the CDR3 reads TGCGCCAGCAGCTGGGAAACGGGCAGGGGGTATGGCTACACCTTC. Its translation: CASSWETGRGYGYTF.

The DNA for the CDR3 is TGTGCCAGCAGCCGTCCGCTTGGGAGGGGTGGAGAAAAACTGTTTTTT. Its translation is CASSRPLGRGGEKLFF. The chain employs TRBV3-1 (or the pseudogene TRBV3-2) and TRBJ1-4; a weak D match, TRBD1 (5 bases). The CDR3 is 16 amino acids. The germline V gene has CDR1 LGHDT and CDR2 YNNKEL (reference sequence). The V end was cut by 4 bases, the J end by 8 bases, with 20 bases between.